This TCR beta chain was recorded in a study of blood T cell repertoires in COVID-19. Study overall: There were acute and convalescent COVID-19 samples, and they came from the United States, Italy and Spain. From T cells, B-cell-depleted T cells, or PBMCs came the material, which was cDNA or gDNA.

In germline, CDR1 is SNHLY, CDR2 FYNNEI. The CDR3 consists of 15 residues. V lost 3 bases, J lost 2 bases, and 11 bases lay in between. In the authors' workflow: Amplified reference gene primers provided the basis for estimating nucleated cell counts. Assay: immunoSEQ multiplex PCR; the TCRdb copy retains only in-frame clones and omits some. That table gives V, J and clone size, and the DNA gave D and trimming. The table records under 95,000 clones, about 83% of them present only once. The origin of this receptor is a man aged 55-75 years with acute or convalescent COVID-19. The sequenced sample consisted of peripheral blood. The chain has TRBV2 and TRBJ1-5; D possibly corresponds to TRBD1 (5 bases). In DNA form, the CDR3 reads TGTGCCAGCAGTGACAGGGTTGGGGGCAATCAGCCCCAGCATTTT. It encodes CASSDRVGGNQPQHF.